The sequence of this TCR beta chain was determined in a study of blood T cell repertoires in COVID-19 (dated by TCRdb to about 2020). Regarding the complete study: Samples covering the acute and convalescent phases of COVID-19 were provided by collaborators in the United States, Italy and Spain. The samples were drawn from the first 160 participants of the ongoing ImmuneRACE study and from more than 1,000 subjects provided by 6 global collaborators. The material from the prospective study consisted of cDNA or gDNA derived from T cells, B-cell-depleted T cells, or PBMCs. Nearly every sample came with metadata listing a de-identified subject ID, COVID-19 status, age in years and sex. Subjects who had been exposed to COVID-19, were actively infected with it, or had recovered from it provided the deeply sampled blood TCRbeta repertoires that made up the dataset. The repertoires were released in a freely available public database meant as a resource for research on the immune response to SARS-CoV-2. Where HLA class I and class II types were available, the types were taken from metadata supplied by the sample provider, not from assay-based typing.

The CDR3, from cysteine to phenylalanine, totals 15 residues. Just CDR3 DNA is preserved here, 45 bases in frame from base 1. Via the germline V gene (reference sequence), CDR1 is SEHNR and CDR2 FQNEAQ. A distance of 19 bases separates the germline ends of V and J, which lose 4 bases and 7 bases respectively. The study at large found these results: The amount of clinical and demographic metadata varied by source and participant and was provided uncurated.

Participants in the prospective study were enrolled through a virtual design, were aged about 18 to 100 years, and lived in approximately 25 United States geographic areas. Cohort assignment in the prospective study relied on participant-reported clinical history from a screening survey and a study questionnaire. ImmuneRACE Cohort 3 recovered participants were defined by two consecutive negative NP/OP PCR tests, healthcare professional clearance, or symptom resolution. Each participant in the prospective study had whole blood, serum and a nasopharyngeal or oropharyngeal swab collected by mobile phlebotomists. Prospective study participants could optionally give additional blood draws and questionnaires over a roughly 2-month period. Before DNA extraction, prospective study blood samples were shipped either frozen or at room temperature. TCRbeta CDR3 regions were amplified from genomic DNA using the immunoSEQ Assay, a bias-controlled multiplex PCR. In the paper's pipeline: Nucleated cell counts per sample were estimated from amplification of reference gene primers within the assay. Sequence reads were collapsed and filtered to measure the absolute abundance of every unique TCRbeta CDR3 rearrangement. For each sample, productive Simpson clonality was calculated as the square root of Simpson's diversity index over productive rearrangements. Entries here come from immuneACCESS through TCRdb and include only in-frame sequences with V and J called. Some clones fail to appear in such tables; in the studies checked, an unresolved V gene covers under half of the shortfall, and the cause of the remainder is unknown. Clone size and the V and J calls come from that table; the DNA yielded D and trimming. The sample table holds 180,000 or so clones, of which roughly 85% were seen once. Of the sample, around 6.2% is held by the ten largest clones.

Comment on this clone: No cognate antigen has been identified for it. The record has no base qualities; no much larger clone is one base away.

The chain joins TRBV7-9 to TRBJ1-2, with a tentative D gene TRBD1 over 6 matching bases. The sample was PBMCs or T cells enriched from blood (not recorded which). The sequence came from a man aged 40-50 years who had recovered from COVID-19. The DNA is TGTGCCAGCAGCTCCGCGGCGGGGGGCCCGAGTGGCTACACCTTC. It translates to CASSSAAGGPSGYTF.